The 29 T cell receptor beta chains given below trace back to one sample, sequenced in a study of early T cells in non-severe SARS-CoV-2 infection. TCRdb re-derived calls from the 5' RACE reads in MiXCR, one entry per CDR3 protein. The sample records 90,000 or so distinct CDR3 sequences, 15% being singletons. Sequences were obtained from whole blood. Source of these receptors: an adult who was a healthcare worker with PCR-confirmed SARS-CoV-2 infection or an uninfected control (not recorded which).

The rearrangement links TRBV7-3 to TRBJ2-1; 11 bases fit TRBD2. The CDR3 spans 16 residues. The germline V gene has CDR1 SGHTA and CDR2 FQGTGA. With V trimmed by 1 base and J by 7 bases, 6 bases remained unmatched. The chain's CDR3 is CASSLKLAGVGNEQFF. The CDR3 bases are TGTGCCAGCAGCTTAAAACTAGCGGGAGTAGGGAATGAGCAGTTCTTC. Variable domain in full (rest from reference TRBV7-3 and TRBJ2-1): GAGVSQTPSNKVTEKGKYVELRCDPISGHTALYWYRQSLGQGPEFLIYFQGTGAADDSGLPNDRFFAVRPEGSVSTLKIQRTERGDSAVYLCASSLKLAGVGNEQFFGPGTRLTVL.

This clonotype has at least ten counts. The CDR3 sequence is CASSGRHEQYF. Here the CDR3 DNA reads TGTGCCAGCAGCGGAAGGCACGAGCAGTACTTC. This chain connects TRBV13 to TRBJ2-7; D remains ambiguous. CDR3 length: 11 residues. V was trimmed by 5 bases and J by 5 bases, leaving 7 bases between them. Germline V CDR1 and CDR2: PRHDT, FYEKMQ (reference sequence).

The J gene is TRBJ2-7, the V gene TRBV10-3, with D maybe TRBD1 (5 bases). The CDR3 is 12 amino acids. Germline lookup yields CDR1 ENHRY and CDR2 SYGVKD. The V end was cut by 6 bases, the J end by 0 bases, with 6 bases between. Here the CDR3 DNA reads TGTGCCATCAGGGACACCTCCTACGAGCAGTACTTC. Its translation: CAIRDTSYEQYF.

There are a few counts of this clonotype. J is TRBJ2-1 and V is TRBV6-1; D call uncertain. Germline CDR1 and CDR2: MNHNS and SASEGT. The CDR3 consists of 15 residues. V was pared by 2 bases and J by 0 bases, with 8 bases between. The CDR3 DNA is TGTGCCAGCAGTGAAAGAACGAGCTCCTACAATGAGCAGTTCTTC. Residues: CASSERTSSYNEQFF.

This clonotype was detected many times. The rearrangement links TRBV2 to TRBJ2-2, with no clear D. The CDR3 consists of 16 residues. V was trimmed by 4 bases and J by 0 bases, leaving 12 bases between them. Germline V gives CDR1 SNHLY, CDR2 FYNNEI. The CDR3 DNA follows: TGTGCCAGCAGTGTTGAGAAGCGCGCGAACACCGGGGAGCTGTTTTTT. Its protein product is CASSVEKRANTGELFF. Full variable domain (rest looked up from reference TRBV2 and TRBJ2-2): EPEVTQTPSHQVTQMGQEVILRCVPISNHLYFYWYRQILGQKVEFLVSFYNNEISEKSEIFDDQFSVERPDGSNFTLKIRSTKLEDSAMYFCASSVEKRANTGELFFGEGSRLTVL.

The table lists this clonotype with a few counts. The chain couples TRBV11-2 to TRBJ2-7, with 11 bases aligning to TRBD1. CDR1 and CDR2 from the germline V gene are SGHAT and FQNNGV. This CDR3 has 14 residues. After removal of 3 bases from V and 6 bases from J, the junction contained 4 bases not matched to a gene. The DNA of the CDR3 is TGTGCCAGCAGCTTCCGGGACAGGGGGGGCGAGCAGTACTTC. Translating gives CASSFRDRGGEQYF.

The chain joins TRBV21-1 to TRBJ2-1; the D segment call TRBD1 is taken from the table without a DNA check. TRBV21-1 is reported as a pseudogene. The CDR3 covers 15 residues. The DNA of the CDR3 is TGTGCCAGCAGCAATACCGGGATCTGTTTCAATGAGCAGTTCTTC. Translated, it gives CASSNTGICFNEQFF.

This clonotype was picked up a small number of times. The chain recombines TRBV19 with TRBJ2-2, with 8 bases matching TRBD1. Germline V gives CDR1 LNHDA, CDR2 SQIVND (reference sequence). The CDR3 loop spans 13 amino acids. V was pared by 6 bases and J by 5 bases, with 2 bases of the junction left unmatched. The CDR3 nucleotides are TGTGCCAGTAGCCGGACAGGGACCGGGGAGCTGTTTTTT. Protein product: CASSRTGTGELFF.

This clonotype was seen a few times. J is TRBJ2-3 and V is TRBV12-3 or TRBV12-4; no clear D. The CDR3 runs 14 residues. The ends were cut back, 3 bases at V and 4 bases at J, with 11 bases in the middle. The chain's CDR3 is CASSFLGRSDTQYF. CDR3 DNA: TGTGCCAGCAGTTTTCTAGGGCGATCAGATACGCAGTATTTT.

This sequence joins TRBV6-5 and TRBJ1-2; the match to TRBD1 covers 7 bases. Losses at the gene ends were 10 bases for V and 8 bases for J; bases not matched to a gene: 10. The CDR3 has 12 residues. The germline CDR1 and CDR2 sequences are MNHEY and SVGAGI. The CDR3 region is CATRGGEVGYTF. DNA for the CDR3: TGTGCCACAAGAGGGGGCGAAGTCGGCTACACCTTC.

This clonotype turned up a few times. The V call is TRBV12-3 or TRBV12-4, the J call TRBJ2-3; 8 bases map to TRBD1. This CDR3 has 16 amino acids. Losses at the gene ends were 7 bases for V and 0 bases for J; bases not matched to a gene: 9. The CDR3 DNA is TGTGCCAGCAATAACCTGCGGACAGGGAGCACAGATACGCAGTATTTT. Translated, it gives CASNNLRTGSTDTQYF.

The gene calls are TRBV5-6 and TRBJ2-7, with a weak D call TRBD2 (6 bases). The germline V and J ends were trimmed by 4 bases and 2 bases, with 13 bases remaining between them. The CDR3 spans 14 residues. Per germline, CDR1 SGHDT and CDR2 YYEEEE. The CDR3 DNA is TGTGCCAGCAGCGTAAGCGGGTTTGCCTACGAGCAGTACTTC. Protein product: CASSVSGFAYEQYF.

This clonotype came up a few times. The rearrangement joins TRBV20-1 to TRBJ2-7, with D maybe TRBD1 (5 bases). The CDR3 has 14 amino acids. V was trimmed by 1 base and J by 5 bases, leaving 15 bases between them. Germline loops: CDR1 DFQATT, CDR2 SNEGSKA (reference sequence). This chain's CDR3 is CSARGHRFENEQYF. As DNA, the CDR3 is TGCAGTGCTAGAGGGCACAGGTTCGAAAACGAGCAGTACTTC.

This clonotype was recorded at least ten times. The rearrangement joins TRBV5-4 to TRBJ2-7; the D gene is possibly TRBD1 (6 bases). Germline assignment: CDR1 SGHNT and CDR2 YYREEE (reference sequence). Trimming left V 4 bases short and J 5 bases short, with 16 bases between. This CDR3 contains 14 residues. CDR3: CASSLLDRPHEQYF. Here the CDR3 DNA reads TGTGCCAGCAGCCTGCTTGACAGGCCCCACGAGCAGTACTTC. The whole variable domain, remainder taken from reference TRBV5-4 and TRBJ2-7, is ETGVTQSPTHLIKTRGQQVTLRCSSQSGHNTVSWYQQALGQGPQFIFQYYREEENGRGNFPPRFSGLQFPNYSSELNVNALELDDSALYLCASSLLDRPHEQYFGPGTRLTVT.

The V gene is TRBV11-2, the J gene TRBJ2-2; D is perhaps TRBD2 (6 bases). Trimming left V 5 bases short and J 1 base short, with 14 bases between. The length of the CDR3 is 16 residues. Per the germline V gene, CDR1 is SGHAT and CDR2 is FQNNGV. The DNA of the CDR3 is TGTGCCAGCAGCGTCCGGGACTTGCTGAACACCGGGGAGCTGTTTTTT. Translating gives CASSVRDLLNTGELFF. The variable domain in full, with the rest retrieved from reference TRBV11-2 and TRBJ2-2, is EAGVAQSPRYKIIEKRQSVAFWCNPISGHATLYWYQQILGQGPKLLIQFQNNGVVDDSQLPKDRFSAERLKGVDSTLKIQPAKLEDSAVYLCASSVRDLLNTGELFFGEGSRLTVL.

This clonotype was picked up many times. CDR3 sequence (DNA): TGCGCCAGCAGCTTGGCCAGCGGGAGGGTCACTGAGCAGTTCTTC. It encodes CASSLASGRVTEQFF. This chain connects TRBV5-1 to TRBJ2-1; TRBD2 matches at 10 bases. CDR3 length: 15 amino acids. Germline V gives CDR1 SGHRS, CDR2 YFSETQ. Losses at the gene ends were 0 bases for V and 9 bases for J; bases not matched to a gene: 6. The full variable domain, in which reference TRBV5-1 and TRBJ2-1 provide the parts outside the CDR3, is KAGVTQTPRYLIKTRGQQVTLSCSPISGHRSVSWYQQTPGQGLQFLFEYFSETQRNKGNFPGRFSGRQFSNSRSEMNVSTLELGDSALYLCASSLASGRVTEQFFGPGTRLTVL.

The chain combines TRBV4-1 with TRBJ2-1; 9 nucleotides line up with TRBD2. This CDR3 has 17 amino acids. V dropped 1 base and J dropped 12; count of bases not matched to a gene: 16. Germline loops: CDR1 MGHRA, CDR2 YSYEKL. The CDR3 spells CASSQGTSVTPLYRQFF. For the CDR3, the DNA is TGCGCCAGCAGCCAAGGGACTAGCGTGACCCCTTTGTATCGGCAGTTCTTC.

J is TRBJ2-3 and V is TRBV7-9; 9 bases fit TRBD2. The CDR3 totals 14 residues. The V and J ends lost 5 bases and 5 bases, in that order; junction bases with no gene match: 5. Germline V gene data show CDR1 as SEHNR and CDR2 as FQNEAQ (reference sequence). The CDR3 nucleotides are TGTGCCAGCAGCCTTAGCGGGAGTCGAGATACGCAGTATTTT. This gives the protein CASSLSGSRDTQYF. Using reference TRBV7-9 and TRBJ2-3 for the parts outside the CDR3, the full variable domain is DTGVSQNPRHKITKRGQNVTFRCDPISEHNRLYWYRQTLGQGPEFLTYFQNEAQLEKSRLLSDRFSAERPKGSFSTLEIQRTEQGDSAMYLCASSLSGSRDTQYFGPGTRLTVL.

This clonotype was seen at least ten times. The V call is TRBV20-1, the J call TRBJ1-3, with D possibly being TRBD1 (6 bases). In germline, CDR1 is DFQATT, CDR2 SNEGSKA (reference sequence). The CDR3 has 14 residues. Trimming removed 0 bases at V and 2 bases at J, with 8 bases between. This CDR3 reads CSARDDRTGNTIYF. In DNA, the CDR3 is TGCAGTGCTAGAGATGACAGGACTGGAAACACCATATATTTT.

Of note for this clonotype: Compared with germline, one end of the junction differs, possibly owing to a read error. The chain recombines TRBV6-2 or TRBV6-3 with TRBJ2-1, with TRBD2 identical over 11 bases. Germline V lookup: CDR1 MNHEY, CDR2 SVGEGT. The CDR3 totals 12 residues. CDR3 in amino acids: CASSRPGLAALF. Here the CDR3 DNA reads TGTGCCAGCAGTCGTCCGGGACTAGCGGCCTTATTC.

This chain joins TRBV20-1 and TRBJ2-1; D call uncertain. The CDR3 has 15 residues. V dropped 5 bases and J dropped 2 bases, with 16 bases sitting between them. The germline gives CDR1 DFQATT, CDR2 SNEGSKA (reference sequence). DNA for the CDR3: TGCAGTGCTGACTGGCCGACCCCGCCCTACAATGAGCAGTTCTTC. Translation: CSADWPTPPYNEQFF.

The chain carries TRBV30 and TRBJ2-7; no firm D call. Looked up from germline, CDR1 is GTSNPN and CDR2 is SVGIG (reference sequence). CDR3 size: 12 residues. V was clipped by 2 bases and J by 1 base, with 6 bases between them. Written as DNA, the CDR3 is TGTGCCTGGAGTCATGTATCCTACGAGCAGTACTTC. Its protein product is CAWSHVSYEQYF.

This clonotype was counted between two and nine times. The J gene is TRBJ2-1, the V gene TRBV7-8, with D uncertain. The CDR3 spans 15 residues. The V and J ends lost 1 base and 5 bases respectively, with 12 bases between them. In germline, CDR1 is SGHVS, CDR2 FQNEAQ. CDR3 in amino acids: CASSLGTPQDNEQFF. The DNA of the CDR3 is TGTGCCAGCAGCTTAGGGACCCCTCAGGACAATGAGCAGTTCTTC.

This clonotype was found a few times. The gene calls are TRBV9 and TRBJ2-5; TRBD2 might be the D (6 bases). The V end lost 4 bases, the J end lost 5 bases, and 15 bases lay between the germline ends. The germline V gene has CDR1 SGDLS and CDR2 YYNGEE. The CDR3 is 14 residues long. The CDR3 nucleotides read TGTGCCAGCAGCTCCTCCTGGGCGGGGGAGACCCAGTACTTC. Translated: CASSSSWAGETQYF.

In its sample, this clonotype was seen a few times. V usage is TRBV5-4 and J usage is TRBJ1-2; D remains unclear. Germline lookup yields CDR1 SGHNT and CDR2 YYREEE (reference sequence). This CDR3 region has 14 residues. The V and J ends lost 1 base and 4 bases respectively, with 11 bases between them. The CDR3 is CASSLPGVSYGYTF. CDR3 in DNA: TGTGCCAGCAGCTTGCCGGGAGTAAGCTATGGCTACACCTTC.

The chain couples TRBV18 to TRBJ2-7, with D unresolved. This CDR3 contains 14 residues. V was pared by 2 bases and J by 2 bases, with 10 bases between. Per germline, CDR1 KGHSH and CDR2 LQKENI. Here the CDR3 reads CASSPSTTPYEQYF. CDR3 DNA: TGTGCCAGCTCACCAAGCACTACACCCTACGAGCAGTACTTC.

This clonotype appeared a few times. The J gene is TRBJ2-5, the V gene TRBV28; maybe TRBD2 (5 bases). V lost 5 bases and J lost 7, with 23 bases in between. This CDR3 contains 16 residues. From germline, CDR1 is MDHEN and CDR2 SYDVKM. The CDR3 DNA reads as TGTGCCAGCAGTCCCTTAGGGAGTAGGGCTGTCGCGACCCAGTACTTC. It translates to CASSPLGSRAVATQYF.

This clonotype was picked up a small number of times. The chain links TRBV12-3 or TRBV12-4 to TRBJ2-3; 7 nucleotides line up with TRBD2. The CDR3 has 16 amino acids. V lost 2 bases and J lost 2; bases outside the gene matches: 7. CDR3 DNA sequence: TGTGCCAGCAGTTTATCCCTAGCGGCCTTCACAGATACGCAGTATTTT. Translation gives CASSLSLAAFTDTQYF.

The chain has TRBV15 and TRBJ2-1; D gene ambiguous. Germline CDR1 is LNHNV and CDR2 is YYDKDF (reference sequence). The CDR3 is 13 amino acids. Trimming shortened V by 7 bases and J by 0 bases, and 7 bases separated the two germline ends. The CDR3 coding sequence is TGTGCCACCATCAGTAGCTCCTACAATGAGCAGTTCTTC. Its translation: CATISSSYNEQFF.